Listed here are 3 T cell receptor beta chains from one sample, sequenced in a study of cytomegalovirus exposure and HLA in healthy donors (TCRdb year 2017). Library preparation was by the immunoSEQ multiplex PCR assay. For the multiplex PCR, a mixture combining 60 forward primers for TCR Vbeta segments and 13 reverse primers for TCR Jbeta segments was used. Drawn from immuneACCESS, this table holds only the in-frame rearrangements with V and J called that TCRdb kept. Clones are partly lost; checked studies trace under half to an unresolved V gene and leave the rest unexplained. The sample table lists 55,000 to 70,000 clones, around 74% of them with a count of one. The ten largest clonotypes hold around 10% of the sample. The sample was PBMCs. These receptor sequences come from a woman aged 55-69 years in good health and CMV-seropositive.

The chain recombines TRBV10-3 with TRBJ1-2, with TRBD1 matching over 7 bases. The V and J ends lost 1 base and 13 bases, in that order; junction bases with no gene match: 12. The germline V gene encodes CDR1 ENHRY and CDR2 SYGVKD. CDR3 length: 14 amino acids. The CDR3 DNA follows: TGTGCCATCAGTGAGTGGGGCAGGGGGAGAGGAGGCACCTTC. Protein: CAISEWGRGRGGTF.

This clone came up a few times. This chain connects TRBV6-1 to TRBJ2-5; unclear D gene. Trimming cost V 7 bases and J 0 bases, with 9 bases left between them. The CDR3 consists of 13 residues. Germline V gene data show CDR1 as MNHNS and CDR2 as SASEGT. CDR3 in DNA: TGTGCCAGCACGGTCCCAAACCAAGAGACCCAGTACTTC. This encodes CASTVPNQETQYF.

This chain uses TRBV29-1 with TRBJ1-2, with D perhaps matching TRBD1 (5 bases). Germline V gives CDR1 SQVTM, CDR2 ANQGSEA. The CDR3 runs to 12 residues. Written as DNA, the CDR3 is TGCAGTGTGATTGGGGCAGGTTATGGCTACACCTTC. Its protein product is CSVIGAGYGYTF.